These T cell receptor beta chains were read from a single sample in a study of technical replicates of blood from a few donors. The protocol was immunoSEQ multiplex PCR, while the TCRdb copy is restricted to in-frame clones and leaves out a portion. The table shows almost 70,000 clones, with about 89% occurring only once. Sequenced sample: PBMCs. The receptors originated from a human donor in good health. Some clones in this sample may be carry-over from other donors' samples. Both conserved end residues are part of each CDR3. Fields, in order: V gene, D gene, J gene, clone size, CDR3 DNA, CDR3 protein. The D gene is left open where the match is weak. The size of a clone is reported for some rows only, either as once, few or many, or as a class for expanded clones.

TRBV4-1	.	TRBJ1-1	.	TGCGCCAGCAGCCATCTCCGAGACACTGAAGCTTTCTTT	CASSHLRDTEAFF
TRBV10-3	.	TRBJ1-2	.	TGTGCCTCAGCGGGCCGGGAGAACTATGGCTACACCTTC	CASAGRENYGYTF
TRBV4-1	.	TRBJ2-1	.	TGCGCCAGCAGCCAAGCAGGGAATGAGCAGTTCTTC	CASSQAGNEQFF
TRBV10-3	TRBD2	TRBJ2-7	.	TGTGCCATCAGCTTGACTAGCGGGAACTTAAACGAGCAGTACTTC	CAISLTSGNLNEQYF
TRBV5-1	TRBD1	TRBJ1-1	.	TGCGCCAGCAGCTTGGAAGGAGGGGGCATGGGCACTGAAGCTTTCTTT	CASSLEGGGMGTEAFF
TRBV7-6	.	TRBJ2-1	few	TGTGCCAGCAGCCCGTTTGGTCCCGGCTCCTACAATGAGCAGTTCTTC	CASSPFGPGSYNEQFF
TRBV29-1	TRBD2	TRBJ2-1	.	TGCAGCGTTGACCGTTTAGCGGGACCGTACAATGAGCAGTTCTTC	CSVDRLAGPYNEQFF
TRBV2	TRBD1	TRBJ2-7	.	TGTGCCAGCAGGGGACAGGGGGAGCGGATCGAGCAGTACTTC	CASRGQGERIEQYF
TRBV6-1	.	TRBJ1-1	few	TGTGCCAGCACCCATGATGAGGGCACTGAAGCTTTCTTT	CASTHDEGTEAFF
TRBV19	.	TRBJ2-7	.	TGTGCCAGTAGTAGTTGGCAGGGGATGCCCTACGAGCAGTACTTC	CASSSWQGMPYEQYF